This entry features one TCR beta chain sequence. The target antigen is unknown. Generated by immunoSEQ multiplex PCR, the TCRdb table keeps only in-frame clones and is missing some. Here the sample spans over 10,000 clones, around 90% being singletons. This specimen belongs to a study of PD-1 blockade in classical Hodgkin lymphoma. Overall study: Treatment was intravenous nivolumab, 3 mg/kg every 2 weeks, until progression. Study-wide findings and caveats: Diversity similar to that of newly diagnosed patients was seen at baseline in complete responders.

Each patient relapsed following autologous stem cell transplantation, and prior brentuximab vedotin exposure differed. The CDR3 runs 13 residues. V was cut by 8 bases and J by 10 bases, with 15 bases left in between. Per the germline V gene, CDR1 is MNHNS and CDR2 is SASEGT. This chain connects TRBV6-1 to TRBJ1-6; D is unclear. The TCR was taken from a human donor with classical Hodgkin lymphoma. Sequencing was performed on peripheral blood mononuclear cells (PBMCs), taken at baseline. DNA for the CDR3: TGTGCCAGCGCCCTTCAGGTAGAATCACCCCTCCACTTT. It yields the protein CASALQVESPLHF.